These 13 T cell receptor beta chains were all obtained from the same sample, sequenced in a study of blood T cell repertoires in COVID-19. The data were produced by immunoSEQ multiplex PCR, yet TCRdb's version contains in-frame clones alone and is incomplete. The table lists around 130,000 clones, roughly 88% of them singletons. The sample was peripheral blood. The receptors shown here come from a man in his 70s with active COVID-19.

The gene calls are TRBV19 and TRBJ2-1; TRBD2 matches at 7 bases. The length of the CDR3 is 13 residues. Per the germline V gene, CDR1 is LNHDA and CDR2 is SQIVND (reference sequence). Trimming at V came to 7 bases and at J to 6 bases, leaving 6 bases not matched to a gene. The DNA of the CDR3 is TGTGCCAGTACTAAGCGGGGATTCAATGAGCAGTTCTTC. Translation gives CASTKRGFNEQFF.

The chain has TRBV19 and TRBJ2-7, with D possibly TRBD2 on 6 matching bases. CDR1 and CDR2 (germline): LNHDA, SQIVND (reference sequence). The CDR3 sequence is 15 residues long. V lost 7 bases and J 2 bases, leaving 18 bases between the germline ends. Here the CDR3 DNA reads TGTGCCAGTAAGGGTGGAGGGAGGCCGCCCTACGAGCAGTACTTC. Translated: CASKGGGRPPYEQYF.

The chain joins TRBV18 to TRBJ2-1; 10 positions match TRBD2. Germline CDR1 KGHSH, CDR2 LQKENI. V was clipped by 2 bases and J by 7 bases; unmatched bases: 11. This CDR3 contains 17 residues. Here the CDR3 DNA reads TGTGCCAGCTCACCAGGCCGAGCGGGAGGGCCTAAGAATGAGCAGTTCTTC. Translation: CASSPGRAGGPKNEQFF.

The rearrangement joins TRBV6-4 to TRBJ2-7, with a possible D match to TRBD1 (6 bases). CDR1 and CDR2 (germline): MRHNA, SNTAGT. V shed 3 bases and J shed 2 bases, with 14 bases lying between them. The CDR3 is 15 amino acids. CDR3 sequence (DNA): TGTGCCAGCAGTGAGTATCCGGACAGCGCCTACGAGCAGTACTTC. Protein: CASSEYPDSAYEQYF.

The V gene is TRBV5-5, the J gene TRBJ1-5, with a weak D call TRBD1 (5 bases). The ends were cut back, 0 bases at V and 2 bases at J, with 9 bases in the middle. Germline values: CDR1 SGHKS, CDR2 YYEKEE (reference sequence). This CDR3 contains 15 residues. The DNA for the CDR3 is TGTGCCAGCAGCTTGGGACAGTACCGCAATCAGCCCCAGCATTTT. Encoded protein: CASSLGQYRNQPQHF.

The rearrangement uses TRBV19 and TRBJ2-2; D uncertain. V was cut by 6 bases and J by 0 bases, with 17 bases left in between. Germline assignment: CDR1 LNHDA and CDR2 SQIVND (reference sequence). This CDR3 spans 17 amino acids. The CDR3 nucleotides are TGTGCCAGTAGCATGCCCGGGTCCGCGGCGAACACCGGGGAGCTGTTTTTT. Amino acid sequence: CASSMPGSAANTGELFF.

J is TRBJ2-5 and V is TRBV21-1; the table's D gene call, TRBD2, was not cross checked with the DNA. TRBV21-1 is assigned pseudogene status. The CDR3 is made up of 14 amino acids. CDR3 residues: CASSKANGGETQYF. CDR3 DNA: TGTGCCAGCAGCAAAGCCAACGGAGGAGAGACCCAGTACTTC.

The chain has TRBV7-8 and TRBJ2-3; a possible D gene is TRBD1 (5 bases). Germline V lookup: CDR1 SGHVS, CDR2 FQNEAQ. The CDR3 sequence is 14 residues long. The V gene lost 1 base and the J gene lost 1 base, with 6 bases spanning the gap. CDR3 nucleotide sequence: TGTGCCAGCAGCTTAGTCAGGGGCACAGATACGCAGTATTTT. Its translation: CASSLVRGTDTQYF.

This chain joins TRBV9 and TRBJ2-3; perhaps TRBD2 as D (6 bases). Germline assignment: CDR1 SGDLS and CDR2 YYNGEE. Trimming took off 1 base at V and 4 bases at J, with 10 bases between the two ends. This CDR3 is built from 14 residues. The CDR3 region has the DNA TGTGCCAGCAGCGTATCCCCGGGGGCAGATACGCAGTATTTT. The encoded protein is CASSVSPGADTQYF.

The rearrangement uses TRBV28 and TRBJ1-4; the match to TRBD1 covers 7 bases. After removal of 2 bases from V and 5 bases from J, the junction contained 5 bases not matched to a gene. Looked up from germline, CDR1 is MDHEN and CDR2 is SYDVKM. The CDR3 consists of 15 residues. Written as DNA, the CDR3 is TGTGCCAGCAGTTTACTCGGGACAGAAAATGAAAAACTGTTTTTT. This codes for CASSLLGTENEKLFF.

The chain recombines TRBV30 with TRBJ2-2; TRBD2 matches 13 bases. The length of the CDR3 is 19 residues. The J segment lost 2 bases and the V segment lost 2 bases, leaving 11 bases of the junction unmatched. From germline, CDR1 is GTSNPN and CDR2 SVGIG (reference sequence). The CDR3 is CAWSNRTSGRALNTGELFF. The CDR3 nucleotides read TGTGCCTGGAGTAATCGAACTAGCGGGAGGGCTTTAAACACCGGGGAGCTGTTTTTT. Looking up the rest from reference TRBV30 and TRBJ2-2 gives the full variable domain: SQTIHQWPATLVQPVGSPLSLECTVEGTSNPNLYWYRQAAGRGLQLLFYSVGIGQISSEVPQNLSASRPQDRQFILSSKKLLLSDSGFYLCAWSNRTSGRALNTGELFFGEGSRLTVL.

J is TRBJ1-2 and V is TRBV19; possibly TRBD1 for D (5 bases). V was cut by 3 bases and J by 8 bases, with 16 bases left in between. The germline CDR1 and CDR2 sequences are LNHDA and SQIVND (reference sequence). This CDR3 comprises 14 residues. CDR3 residues: CASSINRQGGGYTF. DNA of the CDR3: TGTGCCAGTAGTATTAATAGGCAGGGTGGAGGCTACACCTTC.

The chain joins TRBV5-1 to TRBJ2-1; 7 bases match TRBD2. V lost 0 bases and J lost 0; bases outside the gene matches: 3. The CDR3 totals 16 residues. Germline V gives CDR1 SGHRS, CDR2 YFSETQ. In DNA, the CDR3 is TGCGCCAGCAGCTTGGGGGGCGGGAGCTCCTACAATGAGCAGTTCTTC. This codes for CASSLGGGSSYNEQFF. The full variable domain, with the rest looked up from reference TRBV5-1 and TRBJ2-1, is KAGVTQTPRYLIKTRGQQVTLSCSPISGHRSVSWYQQTPGQGLQFLFEYFSETQRNKGNFPGRFSGRQFSNSRSEMNVSTLELGDSALYLCASSLGGGSSYNEQFFGPGTRLTVL.